The 13 T cell receptor beta chains reported below all come from one sample, sequenced in a study of T cells in Graves' hyperthyroidism and ophthalmopathy. Amplification yielded TCR beta CDR3 regions, with RNA transcripts as the source. The HTBI primer set drove a first-round RT-PCR of the TCR CDR3. TCRdb itself ran the multiplex PCR reads through MiXCR, one entry per CDR3 protein. This table has approximately 400,000 distinct CDR3 sequences, around 13% appearing once. Material for sequencing was blood. These receptor sequences come from a woman younger than 45 with Graves' ophthalmopathy.

In its sample, this clonotype was seen many times. CDR3 in amino acids: CASSAQGQAYNEQFF. The CDR3 DNA reads as TGTGCCAGCAGTGCCCAGGGACAGGCCTACAATGAGCAGTTCTTC. The rearrangement uses TRBV6-1 and TRBJ2-1, with 8 bases aligning to TRBD1. The germline gives CDR1 MNHNS, CDR2 SASEGT. Losses at the gene ends were 4 bases for V and 2 bases for J; bases not matched to a gene: 4. The CDR3 has 15 amino acids.

V and J are TRBV10-1 and TRBJ2-3; D remains unclear. Germline CDR1 is WNHNN and CDR2 is SYGVQD (reference sequence). Deletions cut 2 bases from V and 1 base from J, with 4 bases between. The CDR3 is 13 amino acids. The CDR3 here is CASSERGTDTQYF. The DNA for the CDR3 is TGCGCCAGCAGTGAGCGGGGCACAGATACGCAGTATTTT.

This clonotype occurred many times. The V and J genes are TRBV7-9 and TRBJ1-1; D not certain. Trimming removed 4 bases from V and 1 base from J, with 16 bases in between. This CDR3 is 16 amino acids long. Germline loops: CDR1 SEHNR, CDR2 FQNEAQ (reference sequence). CDR3 sequence: CASSSPTRTSNTEAFF. The CDR3 region has the DNA TGTGCCAGCAGCTCTCCGACAAGGACTTCGAACACTGAAGCTTTCTTT. Looking up the rest from reference TRBV7-9 and TRBJ1-1 gives the full variable domain: DTGVSQNPRHKITKRGQNVTFRCDPISEHNRLYWYRQTLGQGPEFLTYFQNEAQLEKSRLLSDRFSAERPKGSFSTLEIQRTEQGDSAMYLCASSSPTRTSNTEAFFGQGTRLTVV.

This clonotype was counted only a few times. The junction and the germline gene differ at one end; a read error may be behind it. J is TRBJ2-7 and V is TRBV20-1; D not certain. The CDR3 sequence is 12 residues long. Germline values: CDR1 DFQATT, CDR2 SNEGSKA (reference sequence). CDR3 nucleotide sequence: TGCAGTGCTAGTGCGAACTCCTACGAGCAGTGCTTC. Its translation: CSASANSYEQCF.

J is TRBJ2-2 and V is TRBV20-1, with 14 bases aligning to TRBD2. Trimming at V came to 0 bases and at J to 10 bases, leaving 16 bases not matched to a gene. Germline CDR1 and CDR2: DFQATT and SNEGSKA (reference sequence). This CDR3 has 19 amino acids. The DNA of the CDR3 is TGCAGTGCTAGAGACTATAGGAGACTAGCGGGGGGGCTGTCGGTGGAGCTGTTTTTT. Its translation: CSARDYRRLAGGLSVELFF.

The sample holds many counts of this clonotype. This sequence joins TRBV28 and TRBJ2-7, with TRBD1 matching 10 bases. CDR1 is MDHEN and CDR2 is SYDVKM in the germline V gene. Trimming at V came to 6 bases and at J to 5 bases, leaving 16 bases not matched to a gene. The CDR3 covers 17 residues. The CDR3 region has the DNA TGTGCCAGCAGAACGAGAGACAGGGGGCCCCTTCGGGACGAGCAGTACTTC. Translating gives CASRTRDRGPLRDEQYF. Together with reference TRBV28 and TRBJ2-7, the CDR3 gives the full variable domain: DVKVTQSSRYLVKRTGEKVFLECVQDMDHENMFWYRQDPGLGLRLIYFSYDVKMKEKGDIPEGYSVSREKKERFSLILESASTNQTSMYLCASRTRDRGPLRDEQYFGPGTRLTVT.

A word on this clonotype: This may stem from a read error, because a much larger clone lies one nucleotide away. The chain uses TRBV7-2 and TRBJ2-3, with 13 bases that match TRBD2. Trimming removed 9 bases from V and 2 bases from J; junction bases left unmatched: 8. From germline, CDR1 is SGHTA and CDR2 FQGNSA. The CDR3 is 16 residues long. This chain's CDR3 is CARSATSGGPTDTQYF. The CDR3 coding sequence is TGTGCCAGGAGCGCGACTAGCGGGGGGCCCACAGATACGCAGTATTTT. The full variable domain, with the rest looked up from reference TRBV7-2 and TRBJ2-3, is GAGVSQSPSNKVTEKGKDVELRCDPISGHTALYWYRQSLGQGLEFLIYFQGNSAPDKSGLPSDRFSAERTGGSVSTLTIQRTQQEDSAVYLCARSATSGGPTDTQYFGPGTRLTVL.

The rearrangement joins TRBV7-9 to TRBJ1-2; 8 bases are shared with TRBD1. CDR3 length: 15 amino acids. With V trimmed by 6 bases and J by 4 bases, 10 bases remained unmatched. Germline V gene data show CDR1 as SEHNR and CDR2 as FQNEAQ (reference sequence). The CDR3 is CASRSSQTGAYGYTF. DNA of the CDR3: TGTGCCAGCAGATCTTCGCAGACAGGGGCCTATGGCTACACCTTC.

Ten or more counts support this clonotype. The gene calls are TRBV12-3 or TRBV12-4 and TRBJ2-3, with D perhaps matching TRBD2 (6 bases). The CDR3 extends over 16 amino acids. V lost 5 bases and J 3 bases, leaving 18 bases between the germline ends. DNA of the CDR3: TGTGCCAGCAGTCCGCTCTCGGGGGACCCGACAGATACGCAGTATTTT. Protein product: CASSPLSGDPTDTQYF.

This clonotype was counted a few times. The rearrangement joins TRBV5-1 to TRBJ1-3; TRBD1 agrees at 10 bases. Germline V gives CDR1 SGHRS, CDR2 YFSETQ. With 4 bases clipped from V and 7 bases from J, the junction kept 8 bases outside the gene matches. The CDR3 spans 15 residues. The CDR3 DNA is TGCGCCAGCAGCACAGGGGACAGGGGTTCGAACACCATATATTTT. It encodes CASSTGDRGSNTIYF.

This clonotype appeared many times. The chain uses TRBV30 and TRBJ1-1, with a possible D match to TRBD1 (5 bases). V dropped 4 bases and J dropped 1 base, with 10 bases sitting between them. The CDR3 has 13 amino acids. CDR1 and CDR2 (germline): GTSNPN, SVGIG (reference sequence). The CDR3 DNA reads as TGTGCCTGGATAAGGGGCCCGAACACTGAAGCTTTCTTT. Its protein product is CAWIRGPNTEAFF.

The CDR3 region is CASSDPSGQGFSEQYF. CDR3 bases: TGCGCCAGCAGTGACCCCTCCGGACAGGGGTTCTCCGAGCAGTACTTC. The V call is TRBV10-1, the J call TRBJ2-7, with TRBD1 matching 9 bases. CDR1 WNHNN and CDR2 SYGVQD come from the germline V gene (reference sequence). V was pared by 3 bases and J by 6 bases, with 12 bases of the junction left unmatched. The CDR3 is 16 amino acids.

Of note for this clonotype: A junction end diverges from the germline sequence, so it may reflect a read error. The genes are TRBV19 and TRBJ1-2; TRBD1 matches at 7 bases. CDR1 and CDR2 (germline): LNHDA, SQIVND (reference sequence). The CDR3 covers 15 residues. CDR3 nucleotide sequence: TGTGCCAGTAGGTACCGGGACAGTGGAAACTATAGCTACACCTTC. Amino acids: CASRYRDSGNYSYTF.